The 6 T cell receptor beta chains in this list originate from one sample, sequenced in a study of cytomegalovirus exposure and HLA in healthy donors. Use of 60 Vbeta and 13 Jbeta primers characterized the PCR. Only in-frame clones appear in the TCRdb table, and some are missing; sequencing was by immunoSEQ multiplex PCR. Its table lists 150,000 to 200,000 clones. Input material: PBMCs. These receptors came from a woman aged 18-29 years in good health and CMV-seropositive.

This chain links TRBV4-1 with TRBJ2-1, with 9 nucleotides matching TRBD2. The CDR3 length is 15 residues. Germline V gene data show CDR1 as MGHRA and CDR2 as YSYEKL. V was pared by 7 bases and J by 6 bases, with 10 bases of the junction left unmatched. The CDR3 sequence is CASILASGGTNEQFF. The DNA for the CDR3 is TGCGCCAGCATCCTGGCCAGCGGGGGGACCAATGAGCAGTTCTTC.

The V gene is TRBV30, the J gene TRBJ2-5; 9 nucleotides match TRBD2. J gave up 5 bases and V 0 bases, and 10 bases lay outside the gene matches. The CDR3 covers 16 residues. Germline CDR1 GTSNPN, CDR2 SVGIG (reference sequence). CDR3 coding DNA: TGTGCCTGGAGTGTGGGTGTGGCGGGAGGGCCGGAGACCCAGTACTTC. Translation gives CAWSVGVAGGPETQYF.

A word on this clone: Other DNA sequences in this specimen translate into the identical CDR3. This chain connects TRBV2 to TRBJ2-1, with 11 bases identical to TRBD2. Germline values: CDR1 SNHLY, CDR2 FYNNEI. The V gene end was trimmed by 7 bases and the J gene end by 6 bases; junction bases not matched to a gene: 5. The CDR3 is made up of 14 amino acids. For the CDR3, the DNA is TGTGCCAGCAAGAGGCTAGCGGGAGGCAATGAGCAGTTCTTC. This sequence encodes CASKRLAGGNEQFF.

The CDR3 region is CASSQVVRAENTEAFF. The CDR3 nucleotides read TGCGCCAGCAGCCAAGTCGTGCGGGCCGAGAACACTGAAGCTTTCTTT. This chain uses TRBV4-1 with TRBJ1-1; D unresolved. V lost 1 base to trimming and J lost 1 base, with 13 bases between them. Germline assignment: CDR1 MGHRA and CDR2 YSYEKL. The CDR3 is 16 residues long.

J is TRBJ1-3 and V is TRBV5-6; maybe TRBD1 (6 bases). Trimming took off 4 bases at V and 0 bases at J, with 11 bases between the two ends. The CDR3 loop spans 15 amino acids. Germline CDR1 SGHDT, CDR2 YYEEEE. DNA for the CDR3: TGTGCCAGCAGCCCTACAGGGCCCTCTGGAAACACCATATATTTT. This encodes CASSPTGPSGNTIYF.

The CDR3 bases are TGTGCCAGCAGCTGGACTAGCGGTTACAATGAGCAGTTCTTC. Translation gives CASSWTSGYNEQFF. This chain joins TRBV2 and TRBJ2-1; 10 bases map to TRBD2. The CDR3 length is 14 residues. V lost 6 bases to trimming and J lost 4 bases; unmatched junction nucleotides: 3. Germline V CDR1 and CDR2: SNHLY, FYNNEI.